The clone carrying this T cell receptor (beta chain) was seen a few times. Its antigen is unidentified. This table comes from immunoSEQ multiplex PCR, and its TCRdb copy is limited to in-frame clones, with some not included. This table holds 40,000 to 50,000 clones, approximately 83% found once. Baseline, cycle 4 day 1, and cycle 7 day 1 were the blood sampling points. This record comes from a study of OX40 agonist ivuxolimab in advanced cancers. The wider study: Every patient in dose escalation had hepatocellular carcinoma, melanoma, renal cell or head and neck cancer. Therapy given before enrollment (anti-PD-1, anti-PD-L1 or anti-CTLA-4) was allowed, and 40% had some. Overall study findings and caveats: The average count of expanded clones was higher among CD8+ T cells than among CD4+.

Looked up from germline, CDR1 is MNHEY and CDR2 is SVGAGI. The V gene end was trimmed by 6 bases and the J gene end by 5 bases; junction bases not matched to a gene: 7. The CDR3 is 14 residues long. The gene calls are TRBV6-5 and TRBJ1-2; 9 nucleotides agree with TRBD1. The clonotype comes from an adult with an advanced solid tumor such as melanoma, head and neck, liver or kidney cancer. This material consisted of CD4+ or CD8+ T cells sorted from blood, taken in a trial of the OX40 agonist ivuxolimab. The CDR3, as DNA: TGTGCCAGCAGCCTGCAGGACAGGGGATATGGCTACACCTTC. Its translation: CASSLQDRGYGYTF.